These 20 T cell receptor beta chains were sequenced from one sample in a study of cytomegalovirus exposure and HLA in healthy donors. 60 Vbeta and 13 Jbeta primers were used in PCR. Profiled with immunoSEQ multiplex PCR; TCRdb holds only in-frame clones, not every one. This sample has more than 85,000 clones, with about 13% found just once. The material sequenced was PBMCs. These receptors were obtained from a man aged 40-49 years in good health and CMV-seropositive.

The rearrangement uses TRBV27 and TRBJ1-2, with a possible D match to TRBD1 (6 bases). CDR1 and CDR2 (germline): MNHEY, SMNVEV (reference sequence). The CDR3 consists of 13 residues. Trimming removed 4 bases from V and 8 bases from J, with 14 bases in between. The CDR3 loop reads CASSSTQGQGYTF. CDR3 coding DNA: TGTGCCAGCAGTTCCACCCAGGGGCAAGGCTACACCTTC.

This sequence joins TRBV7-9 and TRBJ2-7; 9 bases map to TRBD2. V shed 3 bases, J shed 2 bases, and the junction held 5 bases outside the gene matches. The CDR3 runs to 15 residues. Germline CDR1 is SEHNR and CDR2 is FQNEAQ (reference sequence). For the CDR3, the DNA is TGTGCCAGCAGCTTGAGGGCGGGAGGGCCCTACGAGCAGTACTTC. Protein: CASSLRAGGPYEQYF.

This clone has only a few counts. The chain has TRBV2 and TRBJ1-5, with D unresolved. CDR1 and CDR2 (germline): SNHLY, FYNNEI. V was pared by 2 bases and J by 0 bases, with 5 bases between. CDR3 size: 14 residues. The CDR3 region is CASSERVSNQPQHF. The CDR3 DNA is TGTGCCAGCAGTGAACGAGTTAGCAATCAGCCCCAGCATTTT.

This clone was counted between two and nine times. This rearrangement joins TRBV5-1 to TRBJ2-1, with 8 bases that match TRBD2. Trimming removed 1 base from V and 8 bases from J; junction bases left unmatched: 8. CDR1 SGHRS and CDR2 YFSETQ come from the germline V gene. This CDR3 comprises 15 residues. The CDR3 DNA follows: TGCGCCAGCAGCTTGAGCGGGCTCGGGGGGGATGAGCAGTTCTTC. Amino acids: CASSLSGLGGDEQFF.

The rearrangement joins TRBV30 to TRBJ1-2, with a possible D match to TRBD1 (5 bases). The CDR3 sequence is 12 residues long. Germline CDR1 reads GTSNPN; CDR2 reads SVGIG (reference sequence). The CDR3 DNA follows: TGTGCGAACCGGGCCAGGGTGAATGGCTACACCTTC. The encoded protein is CANRARVNGYTF.

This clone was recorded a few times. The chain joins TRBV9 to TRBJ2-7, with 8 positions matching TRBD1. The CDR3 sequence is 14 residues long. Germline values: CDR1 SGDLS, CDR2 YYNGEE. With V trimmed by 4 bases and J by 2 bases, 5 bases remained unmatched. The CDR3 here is CASSLRDRPYEQYF. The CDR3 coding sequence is TGTGCCAGCAGCTTACGGGACAGGCCCTACGAGCAGTACTTC.

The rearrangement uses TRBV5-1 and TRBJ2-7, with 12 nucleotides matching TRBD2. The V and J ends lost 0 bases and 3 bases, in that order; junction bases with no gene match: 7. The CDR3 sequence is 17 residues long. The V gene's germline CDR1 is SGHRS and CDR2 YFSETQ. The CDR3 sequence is CASSLGLAGALGYEQYF. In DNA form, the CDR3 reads TGCGCCAGCAGCTTGGGACTAGCGGGAGCTTTGGGCTACGAGCAGTACTTC.

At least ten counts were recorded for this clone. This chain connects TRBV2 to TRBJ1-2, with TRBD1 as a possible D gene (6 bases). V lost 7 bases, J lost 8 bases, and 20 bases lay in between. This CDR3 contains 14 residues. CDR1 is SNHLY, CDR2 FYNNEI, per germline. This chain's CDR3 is CASNLGGALRGYTF. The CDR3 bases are TGTGCCAGCAACCTGGGGGGGGCGCTCCGCGGCTACACCTTC.

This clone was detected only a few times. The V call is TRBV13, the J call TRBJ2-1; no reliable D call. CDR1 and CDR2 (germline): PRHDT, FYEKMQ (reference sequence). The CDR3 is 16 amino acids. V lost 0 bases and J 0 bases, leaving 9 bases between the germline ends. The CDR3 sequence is CASSLGAESSYNEQFF. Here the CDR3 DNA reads TGTGCCAGCAGCTTAGGCGCGGAGAGCTCCTACAATGAGCAGTTCTTC. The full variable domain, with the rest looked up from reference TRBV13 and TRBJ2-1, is AAGVIQSPRHLIKEKRETATLKCYPIPRHDTVYWYQQGPGQDPQFLISFYEKMQSDKGSIPDRFSAQQFSDYHSELNMSSLELGDSALYFCASSLGAESSYNEQFFGPGTRLTVL.

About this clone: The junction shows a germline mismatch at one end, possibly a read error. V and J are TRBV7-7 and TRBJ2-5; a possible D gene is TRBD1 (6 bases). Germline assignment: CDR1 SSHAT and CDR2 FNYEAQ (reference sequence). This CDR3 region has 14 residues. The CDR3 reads CASSLQGMVETQYF. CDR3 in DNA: TGTGCTAGCAGCTTACAGGGAATGGTGGAGACCCAGTACTTC.

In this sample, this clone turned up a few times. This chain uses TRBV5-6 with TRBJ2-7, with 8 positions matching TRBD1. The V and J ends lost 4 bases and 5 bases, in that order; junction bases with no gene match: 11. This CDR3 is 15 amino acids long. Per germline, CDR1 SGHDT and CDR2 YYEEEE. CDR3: CASSPSDRGDNEQYF. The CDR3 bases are TGTGCCAGCAGCCCCAGCGACAGGGGCGACAACGAGCAGTACTTC.

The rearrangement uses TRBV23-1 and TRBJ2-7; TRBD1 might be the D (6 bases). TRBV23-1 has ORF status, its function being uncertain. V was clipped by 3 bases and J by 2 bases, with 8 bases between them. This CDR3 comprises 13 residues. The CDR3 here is CASSHRDTYEQYF. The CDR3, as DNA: TGCGCCAGCAGTCACCGGGACACCTACGAGCAGTACTTC.

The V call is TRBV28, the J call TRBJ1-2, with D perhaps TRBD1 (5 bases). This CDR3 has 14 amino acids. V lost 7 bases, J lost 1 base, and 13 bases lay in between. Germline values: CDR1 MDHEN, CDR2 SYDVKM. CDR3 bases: TGTGCCAGCAAACGACAGAACCTTAACTATGGCTACACCTTC. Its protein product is CASKRQNLNYGYTF.

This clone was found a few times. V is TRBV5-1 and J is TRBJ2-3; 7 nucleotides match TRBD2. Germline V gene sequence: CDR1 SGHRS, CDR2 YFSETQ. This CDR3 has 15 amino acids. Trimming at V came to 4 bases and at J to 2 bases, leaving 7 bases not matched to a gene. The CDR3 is CASSGGTTYTDTQYF. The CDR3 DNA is TGCGCCAGCAGCGGTGGGACTACCTACACAGATACGCAGTATTTT.

The CDR3 DNA follows: TGCAGCGTTGGGGGACAGGGGGCGGCAAGCGCGAACACTGAAGCTTTCTTT. It is translated as CSVGGQGAASANTEAFF. V and J are TRBV29-1 and TRBJ1-1, with 12 positions matching TRBD1. The CDR3 sequence is 17 residues long. The V segment lost 4 bases and the J segment 1 base; nucleotides outside the gene matches: 10. Per the germline V gene, CDR1 is SQVTM and CDR2 is ANQGSEA.

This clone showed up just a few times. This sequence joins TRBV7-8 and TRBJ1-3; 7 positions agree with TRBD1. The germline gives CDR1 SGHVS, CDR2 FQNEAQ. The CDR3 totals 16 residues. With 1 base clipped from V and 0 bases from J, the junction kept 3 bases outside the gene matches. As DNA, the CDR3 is TGTGCCAGCAGCTTAGGCAACAGGGGCTCTGGAAACACCATATATTTT. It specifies CASSLGNRGSGNTIYF.

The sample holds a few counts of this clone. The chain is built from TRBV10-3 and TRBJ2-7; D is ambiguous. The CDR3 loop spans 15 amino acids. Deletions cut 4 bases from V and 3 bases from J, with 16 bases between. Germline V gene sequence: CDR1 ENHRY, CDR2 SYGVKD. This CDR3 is CAISVAENSLYEQYF. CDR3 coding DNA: TGTGCCATCAGTGTGGCAGAAAATTCTCTCTACGAGCAGTACTTC.

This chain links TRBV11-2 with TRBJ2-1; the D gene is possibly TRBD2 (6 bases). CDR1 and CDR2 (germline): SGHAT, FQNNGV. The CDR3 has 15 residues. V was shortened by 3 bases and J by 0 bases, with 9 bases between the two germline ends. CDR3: CASSLGLSSYNEQFF. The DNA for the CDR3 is TGTGCCAGCAGCTTGGGACTTAGCTCCTACAATGAGCAGTTCTTC. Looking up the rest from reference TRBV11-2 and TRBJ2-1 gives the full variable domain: EAGVAQSPRYKIIEKRQSVAFWCNPISGHATLYWYQQILGQGPKLLIQFQNNGVVDDSQLPKDRFSAERLKGVDSTLKIQPAKLEDSAVYLCASSLGLSSYNEQFFGPGTRLTVL.

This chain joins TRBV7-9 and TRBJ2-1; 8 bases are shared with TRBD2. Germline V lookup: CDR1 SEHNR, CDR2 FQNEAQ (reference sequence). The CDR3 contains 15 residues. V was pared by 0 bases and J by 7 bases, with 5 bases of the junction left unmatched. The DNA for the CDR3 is TGTGCCAGCAGCTTAGCCTTAGCGGGGTATAATGAGCAGTTCTTC. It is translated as CASSLALAGYNEQFF.

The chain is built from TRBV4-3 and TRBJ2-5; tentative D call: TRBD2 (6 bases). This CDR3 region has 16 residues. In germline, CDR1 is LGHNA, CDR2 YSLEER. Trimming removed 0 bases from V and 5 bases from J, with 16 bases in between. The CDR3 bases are TGCGCCAGCAGCCAAGATTTCGCGCGGGGAGTGGAGACCCAGTACTTC. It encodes CASSQDFARGVETQYF.